Listed below are T cell receptor beta chains from one sample, sequenced in a study of cytomegalovirus exposure and HLA in healthy donors. Here immunoSEQ multiplex PCR was the method, and the copy in TCRdb shows in-frame clones only, minus some. Among about 160,000 clones listed, roughly 84% were seen once. Sequenced material: PBMCs. The receptors were sampled from a man younger than 35 in good health and CMV-seronegative. The CDR3 runs from the conserved cysteine through the conserved F or W. The D gene is left open where the match is weak. The listing skips clone size in some rows; elsewhere it reads once, few, many or a size class.

d_gene,v_gene,j_gene,abundance,CDR3nt,CDR3aa
TRBD2,TRBV4-1,TRBJ2-7,-,TGCGCCAGCAGCCCGCGGGGGGGCCTGGACGAGCAGTACTTC,CASSPRGGLDEQYF
-,TRBV9,TRBJ2-7,-,TGTGCCAGCAGCACCCACTCGAAACCCGTTGAGCAGTACTTC,CASSTHSKPVEQYF
-,TRBV18,TRBJ1-1,-,TGTGCCAGCTCACCAAAGGAGGTGCGGCTTGGGGTCACTGAAGCTTTCTTT,CASSPKEVRLGVTEAFF
-,TRBV6-6,TRBJ2-5,-,TGTGCCAGCAGTTACGGGGGCGCCGGGGAGACCCAGTACTTC,CASSYGGAGETQYF
-,TRBV6-4,TRBJ2-2,-,TGTGCCAGCAGTTTACAGGACAGCCCCACCGGGGAGCTGTTTTTT,CASSLQDSPTGELFF
-,TRBV21-1,TRBJ1-5,-,TGTGCCAGCACCACAGGGAACAGGGCCCCGCGGGGCAATCAGCCCCAGCATTTT,CASTTGNRAPRGNQPQHF
TRBD2,TRBV7-9,TRBJ2-5,-,TGTGCCAGCCGGCCTCCCGGACACACGGGGGGAGAGACCCAGTACTTC,CASRPPGHTGGETQYF
TRBD1,TRBV6-5,TRBJ1-3,once,TGTGCCAGCAGCCGAACAGGGGCAACTGGAAACACCATATATTTT,CASSRTGATGNTIYF
TRBD2,TRBV4-1,TRBJ2-4,-,TGCGCCAGCAGCCAAGCGGGACTAGCGGGGGCCCAAAGCATTCAGTACTTC,CASSQAGLAGAQSIQYF
-,TRBV15,TRBJ2-6,once,TGTGCCACCAGCAGAGGGAGGGGCGATGAGGGCTCTGGGGCCAACGTCCTGACTTTC,CATSRGRGDEGSGANVLTF
TRBD1,TRBV2,TRBJ2-5,few,TGTGCCAGCAGCACAGGGGGCCAAGAGACCCAGTACTTC,CASSTGGQETQYF
TRBD1,TRBV6-6,TRBJ1-3,-,TGTGCCAGCAGTTACGGGACAGGGAGAGGAAACACCATATATTTT,CASSYGTGRGNTIYF
-,TRBV5-1,TRBJ2-1,-,TGCGCCAGCAGCTTGCTGGAGGCTGAGCAGTTCTTC,CASSLLEAEQFF
TRBD2,TRBV9,TRBJ2-7,-,TGTGCCAGCAGCCCCCGGGGGGGAGGGACCTACGAGCAGTACTTC,CASSPRGGGTYEQYF
-,TRBV7-8,TRBJ1-5,-,TGTGCCAGCAGCTTAGAAGGGGTTCAGCCCCAGCATTTT,CASSLEGVQPQHF
TRBD1,TRBV18,TRBJ1-5,-,TGTGCCAGCTCAGCCGGACAGGGCGTCAATCAGCCCCAGCATTTT,CASSAGQGVNQPQHF
TRBD1,TRBV11-2,TRBJ2-7,-,TGTGCCAGCAGCCCTAACTCCGGGACAGGGGGCTTCGAGCAGTACTTC,CASSPNSGTGGFEQYF
TRBD2,TRBV5-1,TRBJ2-3,-,TGCGCCAGTATCGAGCGGGAGAGGGGTGCAGTTACGCAGTATTTT,CASIERERGAVTQYF
TRBD2,TRBV25-1,TRBJ2-2,-,TGTGCCAGCAGTGATGAGCGACTAGCGGGTACCGGGGAGCTGTTTTTT,CASSDERLAGTGELFF
TRBD2,TRBV29-1,TRBJ2-7,-,TGCAGCGTTGAATCGACTAGCGGGATCTACGAGCAGTACTTC,CSVESTSGIYEQYF
-,TRBV7-9,TRBJ2-2,-,TGTGCCAGCAGCTCTAAACTCGGACACTCTACCGGGGAGCTGTTTTTT,CASSSKLGHSTGELFF
-,TRBV9,TRBJ2-1,-,TGTGCCAGCACGGATAACGGGAATGAGCAGTTCTTC,CASTDNGNEQFF
-,TRBV5-1,TRBJ2-1,-,TGCGCCAGCAGCTTGGACGGGGGTAGTGAGCAGTTCTTC,CASSLDGGSEQFF
-,TRBV23-1,TRBJ1-1,-,TGCGCCAGCAGTCAATTCCCAAGGCCAGACACGAACACTGAAGCTTTCTTT,CASSQFPRPDTNTEAFF
-,TRBV5-1,TRBJ1-3,-,TGCGCCAGCAGCGTGGACGGTTTCTACTCTGGAAACACCATATATTTT,CASSVDGFYSGNTIYF
TRBD1,TRBV4-2,TRBJ2-7,-,TGTGCCAGCAGCCAGGGGACAGGGAACTCCGAGCAGTACTTC,CASSQGTGNSEQYF
TRBD2,TRBV7-2,TRBJ2-3,-,TGTGCCAGCAGCTTGGGACTAGCGGGAAGGGATACGCAGTATTTT,CASSLGLAGRDTQYF
TRBD1,TRBV28,TRBJ2-6,-,TGTGCCAGCAGTCCCCCCGGACAGGGCTCAGGGAGTGGGGCCAACGTCCTGACTTTC,CASSPPGQGSGSGANVLTF
-,TRBV2,TRBJ2-2,-,TGTGCCAGCAGTGTAGGAGGGACCGGGGAGCTGTTTTTT,CASSVGGTGELFF
-,TRBV6-5,TRBJ2-7,-,TGTGCCAGCAGTTACTCCAGGGCGCCTCTGAGGGAGCAGTACTTC,CASSYSRAPLREQYF
-,TRBV10-3,TRBJ1-1,-,TGTGCCATCAGTCAGAACACTGAAGCTTTCTTT,CAISQNTEAFF
-,TRBV10-2,TRBJ1-5,-,TGCGCCAGCAGTCCCCGAGAGGGGGTCCAGCATTTT,CASSPREGVQHF
-,TRBV19,TRBJ1-1,-,TGTGCCAGTAGTACATCCGGGACATTGAACACTGAAGCTTTCTTT,CASSTSGTLNTEAFF
-,TRBV29-1,TRBJ1-1,-,TGCAGCGTTGAAGGGGGGGGGCCCAGCGGGACTGAAGCTTTCTTT,CSVEGGGPSGTEAFF
-,TRBV7-2,TRBJ2-5,-,TGTGCCAGCAGCTTAAGATCCTGGCCCTTACAAGAGACCCAGTACTTC,CASSLRSWPLQETQYF
-,TRBV25-1,TRBJ2-2,-,TGTGCCAGCAGGGGACTCAACACCGGGGAGCTGTTTTTT,CASRGLNTGELFF
TRBD2,TRBV19,TRBJ2-7,-,TGTGCCAGTAGTACCTATCCGCGGGGGACCTCTGGGGAGCAGTACTTC,CASSTYPRGTSGEQYF
-,TRBV7-9,TRBJ2-7,-,TGTGCCAGCAGCCCGACAGGATCCTACGAGCAGTACTTC,CASSPTGSYEQYF
-,TRBV7-2,TRBJ2-5,-,TGTGCCAGCAGTCCCCGCGGAAGGGGGACCCCCCAAGAGACCCAGTACTTC,CASSPRGRGTPQETQYF
TRBD2,TRBV9,TRBJ2-3,-,TGTGCCAGCAGCCCGCGGACTAGCGGGATAGCTAGCACAGATACGCAGTATTTT,CASSPRTSGIASTDTQYF
-,TRBV6-5,TRBJ2-7,-,TGTGCCAGCAGTTACGGGGGGGGGCTGTCCTACGAGCAGTACTTC,CASSYGGGLSYEQYF
TRBD1,TRBV15,TRBJ1-1,-,TGTGCCACCAGCCGGGACAGAACGTCCACTGAAGCTTTCTTT,CATSRDRTSTEAFF
-,TRBV13,TRBJ2-7,once,TGTGCCAGCAGCTTACCAGGGAATGAGAACGAGCAGTACTTC,CASSLPGNENEQYF
-,TRBV6-1,TRBJ1-6,-,TGTGCCAGCAGTGAAGCTACAGGGTTAAATTCACCCCTCCACTTT,CASSEATGLNSPLHF
-,TRBV5-1,TRBJ2-1,-,TGCGCCAGCAGCTTGGGTATGAGGAGCTCCTACAATGAGCAGTTCTTC,CASSLGMRSSYNEQFF
-,TRBV28,TRBJ1-2,-,TGTGCCAGCAGTTTATCGGCGGGTGGCTACACCTTC,CASSLSAGGYTF
-,TRBV2,TRBJ2-7,-,TGTGCCGGGAGCGCCGCCTACGAGCAGTACTTC,CAGSAAYEQYF
-,TRBV11-2,TRBJ1-6,-,TGTGCCAGCAGCTTCCCGGGGGAAGGTAATTCACCCCTCCACTTT,CASSFPGEGNSPLHF